This T cell receptor (beta chain) was obtained from a study of breast tumors, draining lymph nodes, adjacent tissues. Study results and limitations: Most tumor T cells seemingly derive from lymph node, then expand in tumor. Tumor repertoires ranked between lymph nodes and nontumor tissue in diversity, with V and J gene preferences. Tumor T cell lymph node origin was a supported hypothesis, not proven.

Breast cancer patients provided tissue from their axillary draining lymph nodes. Germline-derived CDR1 and CDR2 are MNHNS and SASEGT. Unmatched junction bases numbered 16, after V lost 3 bases and J lost 0 bases. This CDR3 region has 19 residues. TCRdb itself ran the multiplex PCR reads through MiXCR, one entry per CDR3 protein. Among approximately 120,000 distinct CDR3 sequences listed, less than 25% were seen once. This clonotype was seen ten or more times. The antigen remains unidentified. Sequencing was performed on axillary lymph node tissue. The origin of this receptor is a female donor with breast cancer. Some clones in this sample may be carry-over from other donors' samples. This chain connects TRBV6-1 to TRBJ2-7, with 8 positions matching TRBD2. The CDR3 nucleotides are TGTGCCAGCAGTGAGCGGTCCCCCTCGACTAGCGCCCGCTCCTACGAGCAGTACTTC. Its translation: CASSERSPSTSARSYEQYF.